The source of this TCR beta chain is a study of cytomegalovirus exposure and HLA in healthy donors. 60 Vbeta and 13 Jbeta primers were used in PCR. TCRdb keeps only in-frame clones here, not all; method: immunoSEQ multiplex PCR. The repertoire includes about 64,000 clones, 60% to 75% of them detected once, and 12% to 15% sits in the top ten. CDR1 and CDR2 from the germline V gene are SGHNT and YYREEE (reference sequence). Losses at the gene ends were 1 base for V and 10 bases for J; bases not matched to a gene: 7. CDR3 size: 14 residues. The rearrangement links TRBV5-4 to TRBJ2-1; the match to TRBD2 covers 8 bases. The TCR originated in a male donor in good health and CMV-seropositive. What was sequenced was PBMCs. The CDR3 sequence: CASSLLSGSREQFF. CDR3 nucleotides: TGTGCCAGCAGCTTGTTGAGCGGGAGCAGGGAGCAGTTCTTC. The full variable domain, completed using reference TRBV5-4 and TRBJ2-1, is ETGVTQSPTHLIKTRGQQVTLRCSSQSGHNTVSWYQQALGQGPQFIFQYYREEENGRGNFPPRFSGLQFPNYSSELNVNALELDDSALYLCASSLLSGSREQFFGPGTRLTVL.